This TCR beta chain was captured in a study of regulatory T cells in long-lasting Graves disease listed by TCRdb under 2021. About the study as a whole: In the newly diagnosed Graves' disease group, patients had been taking antithyroid drugs for less than 3 months. Peripheral blood TCR sequencing and RNA sequencing compared persistent Graves' disease patients with newly diagnosed Graves' disease patients. The study took place in China and was registered as a clinical trial. A total of approximately 35 samples underwent TCR sequencing: approximately 13 from persistent and approximately 20 from newly diagnosed Graves' disease patients. What the research found in general, with its limitations: TRBV28, TRBJ1-2 and TRBJ2-5 were preferentially used in persistent disease, while TRBV20-1 and TRBJ2-1 were favored in newly diagnosed disease. Sequencing and analysis were restricted to the TCR beta chain. Persistent Graves' disease patients showed lower TCR Shannon entropy and fewer highly expanded clones than newly diagnosed patients, suggesting clonal expansion. The study examined only peripheral blood because the primary lesion, thyroid tissue, could not be accessed. As a limitation, the authors acknowledged that the small sample size may reduce accuracy. Patients with persistent disease shared more public clonotypes (about 2,500) than newly diagnosed patients did (approximately 1,000).

This clonotype was seen ten or more times. Its binding antigen is unknown. No base qualities exist here, and no much larger clone lies one base off it. Reading from cysteine to phenylalanine, the CDR3 counts 12 amino acids. CDR3 DNA is the only sequence kept; it has 36 bases, read in frame from the first base. CDR1 SGHDT and CDR2 YYEEEE were looked up in the germline V gene. Library prep was done by multiplex PCR. Data came from an Illumina HiSeq 4000. CDR3 regions were amplified by Arm-PCR with iRepertoire HTBI primers to construct TCR beta libraries. Before sequencing, the PCR products underwent gel purification. The authors' analysis ran thus. Across samples, roughly 60 TRBV and roughly 15 TRBJ segments were identified and used for gene usage analysis of CDR3 amino acid clonotypes. Filtered high-quality paired reads were merged into contigs using COPE and FqMerger. BLAST was used to align contigs to IMGT TRBV, TRBD and TRBJ reference genes, with CDR3 defined following IMGT. Any clonotype with a frequency above 0.1% was counted as a highly expanded clone. Shannon entropy was used to measure repertoire diversity, and the Gini coefficient was used to measure V-J evenness. Clonotypes shared by more than one individual were considered public. TCRdb trimmed the raw reads at Q25, called clones with MiXCR and kept productive beta chains. Rows with one shared CDR3 protein collapse into an entry with the most common genes and DNA. The V and J calls were determined by TCRdb, not by the authors. This sample holds a few hundred thousand distinct CDR3 sequences; 12% were observed only once. The top ten clones comprise 15% to 20% of the sample.

Interpreted using the paper, the time point label stands for: newly diagnosed GD, antithyroid drugs for less than 3 months. For both TCR sequencing and RNA sequencing, RNA was extracted from PBMCs in TRIzol. The diagnosis of Graves' disease was made according to American Thyroid Association guidelines. Patients were recruited from an endocrinology department in Xi'an, China. From each patient, roughly 9 milliliters of peripheral blood was collected into an EDTA anticoagulant tube. Ficoll Paque Plus density gradient separation was used to isolate PBMCs, and no additional T cell sorting was done. An Agilent 2100 Bioanalyzer and agarose gel were used to check RNA quality, while a NanoDrop 2000 measured RNA concentration. These records were also assigned to another study, of T cells in Graves' hyperthyroidism and ophthalmopathy. The second paper states: Stable Graves' hyperthyroidism was defined as no progression to ophthalmopathy during 18 months of follow-up. Hyperthyroidism patients were newly diagnosed, with disease duration under 2 months, and aged 18 to 65 years. Any patient with an uncontrolled infection, another autoimmune disease, pregnancy or lactation was excluded. Clinical symptoms, serum thyroxine and TRAb, thyroid ultrasound, and orbital computed tomography formed the basis for the diagnoses. A first-round RT-PCR of the TCR CDR3 used the HTBI primer set with the Qiagen OneStep RT-PCR kit. Most expanded thyroid clonotypes (frequency above 0.001) were also found in blood, which suggests that blood repertoires may mirror thyroid immune responses. A 13 V-J signature model separated ophthalmopathy from stable hyperthyroidism, with 87.88% sensitivity and about 81% specificity in cross-validation and 80%/75% in testing. In validation, progression to ophthalmopathy was predicted by the model with 70.59% sensitivity and 72% to 80% specificity, a median of 6.5 months before onset. A discovery cohort of roughly 96 patients, roughly 45 with Graves' ophthalmopathy and approximately 57 with stable Graves' hyperthyroidism, was used to find distinguishing TCR V-J signatures. Prospective prediction of ophthalmopathy was tested in an independent validation cohort of under 20 hyperthyroidism patients and some 17 patients who later progressed to ophthalmopathy. For training and testing, the approximately 97 patients in the discovery cohort were randomly divided in a 7:3 ratio. The study also compared thyroid tissue and blood T-cell repertoires from about six Graves' hyperthyroidism patients. After sampling, hyperthyroidism patients received methimazole starting at 30 mg daily, and ophthalmopathy patients received high-dose intravenous methylprednisolone. The libraries were constructed in a second round of multiplex PCR and then size-selected and purified. Paired-end sequencing of the libraries was performed with 100 bp reads on an Illumina HiSeq2000. SOAPnuke was used to process the raw data, with reads discarded if the reads contained adapters or uncalled bases, had a mean Phred below 15, or lacked an exact constant-primer or identifier match. High-quality paired reads were merged using COPE v1.2.5, and each unique nucleotide sequence was defined as a clonotype. MiTCR v1.1 was used to align clonotypes to the IMGT TRBV, TRBD and TRBJ reference segments. The analysis was restricted to V-J combinations with a frequency above 0.0001, which together covered over 99% of the repertoires. The TCS score was defined as F50 (clonal expansion) divided by E x V (chaos), with BLOSUM62-based TCRdist calculated between CDR3 peptides within each V-J. Welch's t-statistics and random forest reduced roughly 500 V-J features to 13, which were used in a naive Bayes classifier (R e1071). Sample size was not statistically predetermined, and investigators were not blinded to group allocation. TCR Vbeta CDR3 sequencing of 120 to 150 peripheral blood samples (roughly 41 ophthalmopathy, 70 to 85 hyperthyroidism and some 17 progressor patients) is reported in the paper.

The sequence was collected from a woman younger than 30 with Graves disease. Donor details come from another sample of the same person, matched by shared clones. The chain uses TRBV5-6 and TRBJ2-5; the D region is possibly TRBD1 or TRBD2, each matching across 5 bases. Near its end, the DNA agrees better with TRBJ2-1, so the J call may be wrong. This material consisted of peripheral blood mononuclear cells (PBMCs), taken at new diagnosis, from a patient treated with antithyroid drugs. The CDR3 in this case is CASSLPGSEQFF. DNA sequence: TGTGCCAGCAGCCTGCCAGGGAGCGAGCAGTTCTTC.